The 14 T cell receptor beta chains given below trace back to one sample, sequenced in a study of OX40 agonist ivuxolimab in advanced cancers. Assay used: immunoSEQ multiplex PCR; TCRdb lists only in-frame clones, some missing. Of 89,000 or so clones listed, approximately 86% are singletons. The sample was CD4+ or CD8+ T cells sorted from blood, taken in a trial of the OX40 agonist ivuxolimab. These receptor sequences come from an adult with an advanced solid tumor such as melanoma, head and neck, liver or kidney cancer.

This clone was seen more than once but under ten times. This sequence joins TRBV4-3 and TRBJ1-2; a possible D gene is TRBD1 (5 bases). The CDR3 spans 15 residues. Germline CDR1 and CDR2: LGHNA and YSLEER. The ends were cut back, 0 bases at V and 2 bases at J, with 10 bases in the middle. CDR3 DNA: TGCGCCAGCAGCCAAGATCCAGGGAAAAACTATGGCTACACCTTC. This gives the protein CASSQDPGKNYGYTF.

The chain employs TRBV6-5 and TRBJ2-7, with 7 positions matching TRBD1. Germline loops: CDR1 MNHEY, CDR2 SVGAGI. Unmatched junction bases numbered 3, after V lost 6 bases and J lost 1 base. The length of the CDR3 is 13 residues. The CDR3 reads CASSRQGSYEQYF. CDR3 coding DNA: TGTGCCAGCAGCCGACAGGGTTCCTACGAGCAGTACTTC.

The chain carries TRBV4-2 and TRBJ2-3; possible D gene TRBD2, 6 bases. CDR1 is LGHNA, CDR2 YNFKEQ, per germline. The CDR3 contains 16 residues. V gave up 3 bases and J gave up 4 bases, with 17 bases separating them. CDR3 in amino acids: CASSHLREEAADTQYF. Written as DNA, the CDR3 is TGTGCCAGCAGCCACCTCAGGGAGGAAGCCGCAGATACGCAGTATTTT.

The V call is TRBV29-1, the J call TRBJ2-1, with TRBD2 identical over 12 bases. The CDR3 contains 16 residues. Germline-derived CDR1 and CDR2 are SQVTM and ANQGSEA. V gave up 2 bases and J gave up 0 bases; unmatched junction bases: 2. CDR3 region: CSVEPGLAGSYNEQFF. DNA of the CDR3: TGCAGCGTTGAACCGGGACTAGCGGGCTCCTACAATGAGCAGTTCTTC.

In its sample, this clone was seen a few times. This sequence joins TRBV7-2 and TRBJ2-7; 8 nucleotides agree with TRBD2. V lost 1 base and J lost 3; bases outside the gene matches: 11. The length of the CDR3 is 17 residues. The germline V gene encodes CDR1 SGHTA and CDR2 FQGNSA. CDR3 sequence reads: CASSLVLSGALGYEQYF. CDR3 coding DNA: TGTGCCAGCAGCTTAGTTCTTAGCGGGGCGTTGGGCTACGAGCAGTACTTC.

The rearrangement uses TRBV7-2 and TRBJ2-3, with 8 bases matching TRBD1. In germline, CDR1 is SGHTA, CDR2 FQGNSA. Trimming at V came to 5 bases and at J to 5 bases, leaving 6 bases not matched to a gene. The CDR3 contains 14 residues. Here the CDR3 reads CASSIRTGLDTQYF. The CDR3 nucleotides are TGTGCCAGCAGCATACGGACAGGGTTAGATACGCAGTATTTT.

The chain couples TRBV6-6 to TRBJ1-2; D is uncertain. The CDR3 totals 12 residues. CDR1 is MNHNY and CDR2 is SVGAGI in the germline V gene (reference sequence). V was trimmed by 6 bases and J by 7 bases, leaving 12 bases between them. The CDR3 coding sequence is TGTGCCAGCAGAGCCTCTACGGCTGGCTACACCTTC. Residues: CASRASTAGYTF.

V usage is TRBV2 and J usage is TRBJ2-3, with D unresolved. The CDR3 covers 15 residues. Germline V CDR1 and CDR2: SNHLY, FYNNEI. Trimming removed 3 bases at V and 0 bases at J, with 10 bases between. Here the CDR3 DNA reads TGTGCCAGCAGTGATACGTATCTTAGCACAGATACGCAGTATTTT. Protein: CASSDTYLSTDTQYF.

The V and J genes are TRBV7-8 and TRBJ1-5, with D maybe TRBD1 (5 bases). The V gene lost 1 base and the J gene lost 4 bases, with 8 bases spanning the gap. Germline-derived CDR1 and CDR2 are SGHVS and FQNEAQ. The CDR3 covers 14 residues. The CDR3 loop is CASSLVAGNQPQHF. CDR3 DNA: TGTGCCAGCAGCTTAGTGGCAGGGAATCAGCCCCAGCATTTT.

DNA for the CDR3: TGCAGCGTTGAAAAGGGGGCGGGTAATGAAAAACTGTTTTTT. Amino acids: CSVEKGAGNEKLFF. The rearrangement links TRBV29-1 to TRBJ1-4, with TRBD1 matching 7 bases. The V gene end was trimmed by 2 bases and the J gene end by 4 bases; junction bases not matched to a gene: 4. The CDR3 extends over 14 amino acids. Germline V lookup: CDR1 SQVTM, CDR2 ANQGSEA. Based on the CDR3 plus reference TRBV29-1 and TRBJ1-4, the full variable domain is SAVISQKPSRDICQRGTSLTIQCQVDSQVTMMFWYRQQPGQSLTLIATANQGSEATYESGFVIDKFPISRPNLTFSTLTVSNMSPEDSSIYLCSVEKGAGNEKLFFGSGTQLSVL.

This chain joins TRBV6-1 and TRBJ2-2, with TRBD2 matching 7 bases. Trimming at V came to 4 bases and at J to 1 base, leaving 3 bases not matched to a gene. The CDR3 sequence is 15 residues long. Germline CDR1 is MNHNS and CDR2 is SASEGT. This CDR3 reads CASSGLAVNTGELFF. The CDR3 DNA reads TGTGCCAGCAGTGGTCTAGCGGTGAACACCGGGGAGCTGTTTTTT.

This clone has more than one count but fewer than ten. The J gene is TRBJ1-1, the V gene TRBV11-2; 8 bases map to TRBD1. The germline V gene has CDR1 SGHAT and CDR2 FQNNGV. V lost 7 bases, J lost 1 base, and 5 bases stayed unmatched. The CDR3 spans 14 residues. The CDR3 nucleotides are TGTGCCAGCACCCGCGGGACAGGGAACACTGAAGCTTTCTTT. Residues: CASTRGTGNTEAFF.

The chain recombines TRBV11-2 with TRBJ2-5; D uncertain. The CDR3 length is 12 residues. Trimming shortened V by 0 bases and J by 10 bases, and 9 bases separated the two germline ends. Germline V gene lookup returns CDR1 SGHAT and CDR2 FQNNGV. The CDR3 DNA follows: TGTGCCAGCAGCTTAGATACCCTTAACCAGTACTTC. The encoded protein is CASSLDTLNQYF.

This clone has just one count. The chain uses TRBV7-2 and TRBJ2-7; D is perhaps TRBD1 (5 bases). The CDR3 totals 14 residues. The ends were cut back, 5 bases at V and 2 bases at J, with 13 bases in the middle. The germline CDR1 and CDR2 sequences are SGHTA and FQGNSA. DNA of the CDR3: TGTGCCAGCAGCCCGTCCGACAGACCCTACGAGCAGTACTTC. It yields the protein CASSPSDRPYEQYF.